The 9 T cell receptor beta chains below were found in one sample sequenced in a study of T cells after yellow fever vaccination (dated by TCRdb to about 2019). The sample's treatment or condition label, in plain terms: live attenuated yellow fever vaccine strain. The library was prepared using 5' RACE. The data were produced on an Illumina HiSeq 2500. TCRdb cleaned the public reads at Q25 with fastp, built clones with MiXCR and kept in-frame beta chains. Every entry covers one CDR3 protein and lists the most common genes and DNA from its rows. The sample table holds approximately 510,000 distinct CDR3 sequences, of which around a fifth were seen once. The biggest ten clones account for around 17% of the sample. The source material was PBMCs, sampled 20 to 25 days after the first yellow fever vaccination. Every receptor here comes from a man younger than 35 who received the YFV17D yellow fever vaccine.

The sample holds a few counts of this clonotype. The chain uses TRBV5-1 and TRBJ2-7; perhaps TRBD2 as D (7 bases). The CDR3 totals 15 residues. Germline assignment: CDR1 SGHRS and CDR2 YFSETQ. V lost 4 bases and J lost 5, with 19 bases in between. CDR3 amino acids: CASSPRGASTHEQYV. In DNA, the CDR3 is TGCGCCAGCAGCCCCCGGGGGGCCTCAACGCACGAGCAGTACGTC.

This clonotype appeared a few times. CDR3 in DNA: TGTGCCAGCAGCCGGGACAGGGGCACCGGTGAGCAGTTCTTC. Its protein product is CASSRDRGTGEQFF. The rearrangement joins TRBV27 to TRBJ2-1, with 10 bases fitting TRBD1. The CDR3 contains 14 residues. Trimming removed 6 bases from V and 9 bases from J; junction bases left unmatched: 8. The germline V gene encodes CDR1 MNHEY and CDR2 SMNVEV (reference sequence).

The V call is TRBV18, the J call TRBJ2-7, with a weak D call TRBD1 (6 bases). With 3 bases removed from V and 4 bases from J, the gap between germline ends came to 16 bases. The CDR3 contains 15 residues. Germline V gene data show CDR1 as KGHSH and CDR2 as LQKENI. DNA of the CDR3: TGTGCCAGCTCACCTTCAGGGGCCTCCAATTACGAGCAGTACTTC. Protein sequence: CASSPSGASNYEQYF.

The V and J genes are TRBV14 and TRBJ2-1, with D hard to call. Trimming pared 4 bases from V and 0 bases from J, leaving 22 bases between. The CDR3 is 19 amino acids. Germline V gene data show CDR1 as SGHDN and CDR2 as FVKESK. Here the CDR3 reads CASSRPPRQPRPSYNEQFF. The CDR3 region has the DNA TGTGCCAGCAGCCGTCCCCCTAGGCAACCTAGGCCCTCCTACAATGAGCAGTTCTTC.

This clonotype was observed a handful of times. The chain combines TRBV12-3 or TRBV12-4 with TRBJ1-5; 12 bases line up with TRBD1. Trimming at V came to 6 bases and at J to 7 bases, leaving 7 bases not matched to a gene. This CDR3 has 15 amino acids. The CDR3 coding sequence is TGTGCCAGCAGCACCGGGACAGGGGGCTGGCAGCCCCAGCATTTT. This encodes CASSTGTGGWQPQHF.

This clonotype has a handful of counts. This chain connects TRBV6-6 to TRBJ2-7; D is unresolved. Looked up from germline, CDR1 is MNHNY and CDR2 is SVGAGI (reference sequence). V was pared by 2 bases and J by 6 bases, with 8 bases between. The length of the CDR3 is 12 residues. CDR3 coding DNA: TGTGCCAGCAGTTACGACAACATCGAGCAGTACTTC. Translating gives CASSYDNIEQYF.

V and J are TRBV9 and TRBJ2-1; no reliable D call. The length of the CDR3 is 15 residues. With 0 bases removed from V and 0 bases from J, the gap between germline ends came to 7 bases. CDR1 is SGDLS and CDR2 is YYNGEE in the germline V gene. The CDR3 here is CASSVVSSSYNEQFF. The CDR3 DNA reads as TGTGCCAGCAGCGTAGTGAGCAGCTCCTACAATGAGCAGTTCTTC.

This chain uses TRBV4-1 with TRBJ2-3; 14 bases align to TRBD2. The CDR3 contains 19 residues. The V gene's germline CDR1 is MGHRA and CDR2 YSYEKL. V lost 0 bases, J lost 3 bases, and 8 bases stayed unmatched. For the CDR3, the DNA is TGCGCCAGCAGCCAAGACGCCTCCCGACTAGCGGGGGGGACAGATACGCAGTATTTT. Protein: CASSQDASRLAGGTDTQYF.

The rearrangement uses TRBV5-4 and TRBJ1-2; possible D gene TRBD1, 5 bases. Trimming removed 3 bases at V and 4 bases at J, with 13 bases between. Germline CDR1 is SGHNT and CDR2 is YYREEE (reference sequence). This CDR3 is 14 amino acids long. CDR3 residues: CASSWGSRLYGYTF. The CDR3 nucleotides read TGTGCCAGCAGCTGGGGCAGCCGCCTCTATGGCTACACCTTC.